The 27 T cell receptor beta chains listed next were all sequenced from one sample in a study of shared clonotypes between healthy human individuals. Only CD45RO-negative cells positively selected for CCR7 counted as naive CD8 cells, so terminally differentiated effector memory CD45RA+ cells were excluded. The method was immunoSEQ multiplex PCR; TCRdb's version includes in-frame clones alone and lacks a portion of them. The table lists 800,000 or so clones, 95% to 97% of them singletons. The sequenced material came from naive CD8+ T cells sorted from blood. The receptors were gathered from a young man in good health.

V gene TRBV28 combines with J gene TRBJ2-7, with D perhaps TRBD1 or TRBD2 (6 bases each). The germline CDR1 and CDR2 sequences are MDHEN and SYDVKM. The V end lost 3 bases, the J end lost 7 bases, and 10 bases lay between the germline ends. The CDR3 consists of 12 residues. Here the CDR3 reads CASSLPGAEQYF. The CDR3 bases are TGTGCCAGCAGTTTGCCGGGGGCAGAGCAGTACTTC.

CDR3 amino acids: CASSALLAGDEQFF. The CDR3 DNA reads TGTGCCAGCAGCGCACTATTAGCGGGGGATGAGCAGTTCTTC. The gene calls are TRBV7-9 and TRBJ2-1; TRBD2 matches 9 bases. The CDR3 has 14 residues. CDR1 and CDR2 from the germline V gene are SEHNR and FQNEAQ (reference sequence). V trimming: 5 bases; J trimming: 8 bases; junction bases outside the gene matches: 7.

This chain links TRBV2 with TRBJ1-1; D is unresolved. The CDR3 has 12 residues. V was clipped by 6 bases and J by 6 bases, with 11 bases between them. Germline V gene lookup returns CDR1 SNHLY and CDR2 FYNNEI. The CDR3 here is CASRTLTPEAFF. The CDR3 DNA reads as TGTGCCAGCAGGACCCTGACGCCTGAAGCTTTCTTT.

The chain is built from TRBV11-2 and TRBJ2-7; D is uncertain. V lost 5 bases and J lost 3, with 8 bases in between. CDR1 and CDR2 from the germline V gene are SGHAT and FQNNGV. CDR3 size: 12 residues. The CDR3: CASSHSGYEQYF. In DNA form, the CDR3 reads TGTGCCAGCAGCCACTCCGGCTACGAGCAGTACTTC. Variable domain in full (rest from reference TRBV11-2 and TRBJ2-7): EAGVAQSPRYKIIEKRQSVAFWCNPISGHATLYWYQQILGQGPKLLIQFQNNGVVDDSQLPKDRFSAERLKGVDSTLKIQPAKLEDSAVYLCASSHSGYEQYFGPGTRLTVT.

This clone has just one count. The chain combines TRBV10-2 with TRBJ2-1; tentatively, D is TRBD1 or TRBD2 (7 bases each). The V end was cut by 7 bases, the J end by 0 bases, with 16 bases between. This CDR3 has 16 amino acids. CDR1 WSHSY and CDR2 SAAADI come from the germline V gene. The CDR3 region is CASKGASGSSYNEQFF. CDR3 in DNA: TGCGCCAGCAAGGGGGCTAGCGGCAGCTCCTACAATGAGCAGTTCTTC.

The chain has TRBV13 and TRBJ2-7; D gene ambiguous. Between the trimmed V and J ends, which lost 2 bases and 2 bases, there was a span of 10 bases. The germline V gene has CDR1 PRHDT and CDR2 FYEKMQ (reference sequence). This CDR3 region has 14 residues. CDR3 coding DNA: TGTGCCAGCAGCTTAACCACGATGGCCTACGAGCAGTACTTC. It codes for CASSLTTMAYEQYF.

In nucleotides, the CDR3 is TGTGCCAGCAGTCCCCAAGTGAATGAGCAGTTCTTC. Its translation is CASSPQVNEQFF. The rearrangement links TRBV7-8 to TRBJ2-1; D gene unclear. The CDR3 has 12 amino acids. The germline gives CDR1 SGHVS, CDR2 FQNEAQ. V was trimmed by 6 bases and J by 7 bases, leaving 10 bases between them. Together with reference TRBV7-8 and TRBJ2-1, the CDR3 gives the full variable domain: GAGVSQSPRYKVAKRGQDVALRCDPISGHVSLFWYQQALGQGPEFLTYFQNEAQLDKSGLPSDRFFAERPEGSVSTLKIQRTQQEDSAVYLCASSPQVNEQFFGPGTRLTVL.

A single count supports this clone. This chain connects TRBV28 to TRBJ2-7; maybe TRBD2 (5 bases). This CDR3 has 14 residues. V was cut by 4 bases and J by 3 bases, with 13 bases left in between. CDR1 is MDHEN, CDR2 SYDVKM, per germline. Here the CDR3 DNA reads TGTGCCAGCAGTTCTCCAGCTAGCAGCTACGAGCAGTACTTC. Amino acids: CASSSPASSYEQYF.

The genes are TRBV7-8 and TRBJ2-7; D ambiguous. Germline loops: CDR1 SGHVS, CDR2 FQNEAQ. V lost 1 base, J lost 1 base, and 8 bases lay in between. The CDR3 is made up of 14 amino acids. The CDR3 coding sequence is TGTGCCAGCAGCTTAGTTCCAGTATCCTACGAGCAGTACTTC. It yields the protein CASSLVPVSYEQYF.

The V and J genes are TRBV28 and TRBJ2-1, with D possibly being TRBD2 (5 bases). V shed 5 bases and J shed 2 bases, with 10 bases lying between them. The CDR3 length is 14 residues. Germline V gene sequence: CDR1 MDHEN, CDR2 SYDVKM. Written as DNA, the CDR3 is TGTGCCAGCAGTGCGTCCGGGGCCTACAATGAGCAGTTCTTC. Its translation: CASSASGAYNEQFF.

In nucleotides, the CDR3 is TGCAGCGTTGTGCTTTCTAGCGGGGGCTCCTACGAGCAGTACTTC. This encodes CSVVLSSGGSYEQYF. The chain couples TRBV29-1 to TRBJ2-7, with 10 bases matching TRBD2. The CDR3 totals 15 residues. J was trimmed by 0 bases and V by 4 bases; bases with no gene match: 6. CDR1 and CDR2 from the germline V gene are SQVTM and ANQGSEA.

This sequence joins TRBV5-4 and TRBJ2-5, with 13 bases aligning to TRBD2. V shed 4 bases and J 5 bases; nucleotides not matched to a gene: 5. Germline V CDR1 and CDR2: SGHNT, YYREEE (reference sequence). This CDR3 contains 15 residues. CDR3 in DNA: TGTGCCAGCAGCCTAGGACTAGCGGGAGATGAGACCCAGTACTTC. It yields the protein CASSLGLAGDETQYF.

The J gene is TRBJ2-1, the V gene TRBV7-6; D might be TRBD2 (5 bases). Germline-derived CDR1 and CDR2 are SGHVS and FNYEAQ. V was shortened by 3 bases and J by 0 bases, with 12 bases between the two germline ends. The CDR3 length is 16 residues. CDR3 DNA: TGTGCCAGCAGCTTTCCGGGAAAAAGCTCCTACAATGAGCAGTTCTTC. Protein sequence: CASSFPGKSSYNEQFF.

The chain combines TRBV13 with TRBJ1-1; perhaps TRBD1 as D (5 bases). Trimming cost V 5 bases and J 6 bases, with 19 bases left between them. Germline V CDR1 and CDR2: PRHDT, FYEKMQ (reference sequence). The CDR3 is made up of 15 amino acids. Written as DNA, the CDR3 is TGTGCCAGCAGCCCAGTCCGAGGGGCGGGCGCTGAAGCTTTCTTT. Translating gives CASSPVRGAGAEAFF.

The gene calls are TRBV18 and TRBJ2-7; a weak D match, TRBD1 (8 bases). V dropped 2 bases and J dropped 5 bases, with 16 bases sitting between them. CDR3 size: 15 residues. Germline V gene sequence: CDR1 KGHSH, CDR2 LQKENI. The CDR3 sequence: CASSPYRGGTHEQYF. In DNA form, the CDR3 reads TGTGCCAGCTCACCATACAGGGGGGGGACCCACGAGCAGTACTTC.

The chain recombines TRBV27 with TRBJ2-1; D may be TRBD2 (6 bases). The V and J ends lost 6 bases and 3 bases respectively, with 15 bases between them. Germline V gene sequence: CDR1 MNHEY, CDR2 SMNVEV (reference sequence). The CDR3 runs 15 residues. CDR3 DNA: TGTGCCAGCAGCGCCCTAGGCGGGGTCTACAATGAGCAGTTCTTC. Its protein product is CASSALGGVYNEQFF.

The V gene is TRBV6-1, the J gene TRBJ2-7; D gene unclear. CDR3 size: 15 residues. Per the germline V gene, CDR1 is MNHNS and CDR2 is SASEGT. Trimming took off 2 bases at V and 2 bases at J, with 13 bases between the two ends. CDR3 nucleotides: TGTGCCAGCAGTGAACTATGGAGTGGTCCCTACGAGCAGTACTTC. Protein: CASSELWSGPYEQYF.

The CDR3 protein is CASSGGPHAEKLFF. The CDR3 coding sequence is TGTGCCAGCAGCGGTGGACCGCATGCCGAAAAACTGTTTTTT. The chain has TRBV27 and TRBJ1-4; D gene unclear. This CDR3 comprises 14 residues. V lost 6 bases and J 8 bases, leaving 16 bases between the germline ends. CDR1 and CDR2 (germline): MNHEY, SMNVEV (reference sequence).

This sequence joins TRBV28 and TRBJ2-7, with a possible D match to TRBD2 (5 bases). The V and J ends lost 7 bases and 0 bases respectively, with 16 bases between them. This CDR3 has 15 amino acids. Germline V CDR1 and CDR2: MDHEN, SYDVKM. The CDR3 sequence: CASTRDAGSSYEQYF. In DNA form, the CDR3 reads TGTGCCAGCACAAGAGATGCGGGCTCCTCCTACGAGCAGTACTTC. Supplemented by reference TRBV28 and TRBJ2-7, the full variable domain reads DVKVTQSSRYLVKRTGEKVFLECVQDMDHENMFWYRQDPGLGLRLIYFSYDVKMKEKGDIPEGYSVSREKKERFSLILESASTNQTSMYLCASTRDAGSSYEQYFGPGTRLTVT.

V gene TRBV27 combines with J gene TRBJ2-1; D remains ambiguous. The germline V and J ends were trimmed by 2 bases and 0 bases, with 8 bases remaining between them. The CDR3 length is 15 residues. Germline V gene lookup returns CDR1 MNHEY and CDR2 SMNVEV (reference sequence). The CDR3, as DNA: TGTGCCAGCAGTTTAATGACCAGCTCCTACAATGAGCAGTTCTTC. Amino acids: CASSLMTSSYNEQFF.

J is TRBJ2-1 and V is TRBV27; no reliable D call. This CDR3 has 15 amino acids. CDR1 and CDR2 from the germline V gene are MNHEY and SMNVEV (reference sequence). Trimming cost V 7 bases and J 0 bases, with 13 bases left between them. Here the CDR3 DNA reads TGTGCCAGCAACCCACAACCCGGCTCCTACAATGAGCAGTTCTTC. This codes for CASNPQPGSYNEQFF.

The chain couples TRBV28 to TRBJ1-5, with TRBD1 as a possible D gene (6 bases). The germline V and J ends were trimmed by 4 bases and 5 bases, with 18 bases remaining between them. The length of the CDR3 is 16 residues. CDR1 is MDHEN and CDR2 is SYDVKM in the germline V gene. CDR3 coding DNA: TGTGCCAGCAGTTATGGGGGGGCGAGTCGTTATCAGCCCCAGCATTTT. As protein: CASSYGGASRYQPQHF.

CDR3 in amino acids: CASEGLAGPEQYF. CDR3 DNA sequence: TGTGCCAGCGAGGGACTAGCGGGACCCGAGCAGTACTTC. This chain links TRBV11-2 with TRBJ2-7, with 13 bases identical to TRBD2. The CDR3 extends over 13 amino acids. The germline V gene has CDR1 SGHAT and CDR2 FQNNGV. V was pared by 8 bases and J by 6 bases, with 4 bases of the junction left unmatched.

This chain connects TRBV19 to TRBJ2-7; 7 positions match TRBD2. Germline CDR1 is LNHDA and CDR2 is SQIVND (reference sequence). This CDR3 comprises 15 residues. J gave up 2 bases and V 5 bases, and 9 bases lay outside the gene matches. The CDR3 here is CASSAAGDPAYEQYF. CDR3 nucleotide sequence: TGTGCCAGTAGTGCCGCGGGAGACCCGGCCTACGAGCAGTACTTC.

The gene calls are TRBV15 and TRBJ2-7, with D tentatively TRBD2 (5 bases). Trimming removed 1 base from V and 3 bases from J, with 7 bases in between. Germline-derived CDR1 and CDR2 are LNHNV and YYDKDF (reference sequence). The CDR3 totals 13 residues. The CDR3 loop reads CATSRAGNYEQYF. For the CDR3, the DNA is TGTGCCACCAGCAGAGCGGGGAACTACGAGCAGTACTTC.

Turning to this clone: The identical CDR3 is also encoded by other nucleotide sequences in the sample. The chain has TRBV28 and TRBJ2-7, with a weak D call TRBD2 (6 bases). V was cut by 4 bases and J by 3 bases, with 7 bases left in between. The CDR3 loop spans 12 amino acids. Per germline, CDR1 MDHEN and CDR2 SYDVKM. As DNA, the CDR3 is TGTGCCAGCAGTTCGACTAGCTACGAGCAGTACTTC. It specifies CASSSTSYEQYF. The full variable domain, completed using reference TRBV28 and TRBJ2-7, is DVKVTQSSRYLVKRTGEKVFLECVQDMDHENMFWYRQDPGLGLRLIYFSYDVKMKEKGDIPEGYSVSREKKERFSLILESASTNQTSMYLCASSSTSYEQYFGPGTRLTVT.

The gene calls are TRBV5-6 and TRBJ2-7; 7 bases fit TRBD1. Germline loops: CDR1 SGHDT, CDR2 YYEEEE. The CDR3 covers 13 residues. With V trimmed by 4 bases and J by 2 bases, 3 bases remained unmatched. The CDR3 loop is CASSHQGAYEQYF. The DNA of the CDR3 is TGTGCCAGCAGCCATCAGGGGGCCTACGAGCAGTACTTC.